Sequencing of this T cell receptor (beta chain) was carried out in a study of T cell responses to AZD1222 COVID-19 vaccine (dated by TCRdb to about 2021). For context, the study as a whole: TCR sequencing was performed for over 230 trial participants, of whom about 200 were given two doses of AZD1222 and around 26 were given two doses of MenACWY control vaccine. Trial participants were enrolled by age into subgroups of 18-55, 56-69 and 70-plus years, and about 150, 27 and 61 TCR-sequenced participants, respectively, were included in these subgroups.

Notes on this clone: This clone's antigen is unknown. No base quality values were provided; no much bigger clone lies one nucleotide off.

Overall study outcomes, separate from this receptor: In the small 56-69-year group, the increase in depth fell short of significance, most likely because of low power. Because no day 14 peak-response samples were available, the repertoires could be characterized only after the peak T cell response. Spike-specific TCR breadth and depth rose significantly after two AZD1222 doses compared with day 0 and with MenACWY recipients. The vaccine-associated CD4 TCRs covered the entire spike protein, and the dominant responses fell in regions 160-218 and 743-854. Most participants were white British and females outnumbered males, and the authors suggested that clonal diversity may have been underestimated. Nearly half of unique spike-specific TCRs reportedly recognized epitopes outside regions mutated in the B.1.351 and B.1.1.7 variants. Conclusions about previously exposed vaccinees are limited, since just five to seven AZD1222 recipients were seropositive for SARS-CoV-2 at baseline.

The CDR3 regions of human TCRbeta chains were subjected to immunosequencing. In the authors' own workflow: TCRs in the repertoires were matched against a reference library of SARS-CoV-2-specific TCRs that had been generated with the MIRA antigen-specificity platform. Breadth meant the fraction of unique TCRs that were SARS-CoV-2-associated, whereas depth meant the fraction of total T cells that were SARS-CoV-2-associated. Using the MIRA data, every spike-specific TCR was mapped to the spike region that the TCR reacted to and assigned to either a CD4 or a CD8 class. Log10-transformed breadth and depth values were compared by one-way ANOVA with Sidak's multiple comparisons tests. Held by TCRdb, this immuneACCESS table contains in-frame sequences only and omits some clones. Under half of the omission traces to an unresolved V gene where checked; the cause of the rest is unknown. Clonal size and the V and J genes are those of that table, whereas D and trimming came from the DNA. Within this sample are about 200,000 clones, with about 93% of them counted one time only. Jointly, the top ten make up about 1% of the sample.

Inclusive of the bounding cysteine and phenylalanine, the CDR3 is 16 residues long. Only the CDR3 part of the read is kept: 48 bases, read in frame from the first base. V is clipped by 4 bases and J by 0 bases, and the sequence between their germline boundaries is 13 bases long. The CDR1 and CDR2 encoded by the germline V gene are SGHDN and FVKESK. Per the publication, the time point label means: baseline before first vaccination. What this sample's treatment or condition label stands for: meningococcal conjugate vaccine given as trial control. Vaccinee samples were obtained from the UK trials COV001 and COV002, which included a single-blind randomized controlled phase 2/3 trial of AZD1222 (ChAdOx1 nCoV-19) in healthy adults. For TCRbeta chain sequencing, PBMC samples were collected from trial participants at day 0 and at day 28 after the second dose.

The TCR originated in an adult in good health. The chain was built from TRBV14 and TRBJ1-3, with the D segment identity uncertain. The input for sequencing was peripheral blood, taken on day 0 of MenACWY control vaccination. The DNA reads as follows: TGTGCCAGCAGCCGCTCCCCACGGAACTCTGGAAACACCATATATTTT. Its coded protein is CASSRSPRNSGNTIYF.